This entry lists 21 T cell receptor beta chains sequenced from one sample in a study of blood T cell repertoires in COVID-19 (TCRdb year 2020). Libraries were built with the immunoSEQ multiplex PCR assay. TCRdb provides this immuneACCESS table in a form limited to in-frame rearrangements. Some clones are lacking; in checked studies, under half of them reflect an unresolved V gene, and why the rest are absent is not known. For this sample the table gives 400,000 to 550,000 clones, of which roughly 90% were detected only once. The top ten clones comprise roughly 4.3% of the sample. The sample comprised peripheral blood. These receptors were taken from a young woman with acute or convalescent COVID-19.

This sequence joins TRBV3-1 (or the pseudogene TRBV3-2) and TRBJ1-6, with D uncertain. V was clipped by 2 bases and J by 5 bases, with 4 bases between them. CDR1 and CDR2 (germline): LGHDT, YNNKEL (reference sequence). The CDR3 consists of 13 residues. CDR3 region: CASSQTNNSPLHF. CDR3 coding DNA: TGTGCCAGCAGCCAAACTAATAATTCACCCCTCCACTTT.

The rearrangement links TRBV7-8 to TRBJ1-1; D gene uncertain. The V and J ends lost 1 base and 1 base respectively, with 4 bases between them. Germline V gives CDR1 SGHVS, CDR2 FQNEAQ. CDR3 length: 13 residues. The CDR3 loop is CASSLDRNTEAFF. The CDR3 DNA reads as TGTGCCAGCAGCTTAGATAGGAACACTGAAGCTTTCTTT.

The chain is built from TRBV5-4 and TRBJ2-7, with 9 positions matching TRBD2. CDR1 SGHNT and CDR2 YYREEE come from the germline V gene (reference sequence). The CDR3 totals 16 residues. J was trimmed by 4 bases and V by 0 bases; bases with no gene match: 8. CDR3 sequence reads: CASSLGLSSGMYEQYF. The CDR3 nucleotides read TGTGCCAGCAGCTTGGGATTGTCTAGCGGGATGTACGAGCAGTACTTC.

This clone has a handful of counts. This chain connects TRBV4-1 to TRBJ1-5, with D perhaps TRBD1 (5 bases). Germline CDR1 and CDR2: MGHRA and YSYEKL. This CDR3 region has 15 residues. The V end was cut by 1 base, the J end by 9 bases, with 16 bases between. Written as DNA, the CDR3 is TGCGCCAGCAGCCAAGTTCAAGGAGGGGAAGGGCCCCAGCATTTT. Protein product: CASSQVQGGEGPQHF.

This chain links TRBV7-2 with TRBJ1-2; D gene uncertain. The germline V gene encodes CDR1 SGHTA and CDR2 FQGNSA. This CDR3 is 15 amino acids long. V lost 5 bases, J lost 0 bases, and 13 bases lay in between. Here the CDR3 reads CASSLSRMANYGYTF. The CDR3 DNA is TGTGCCAGCAGCCTTAGCCGCATGGCTAACTATGGCTACACCTTC.

This chain joins TRBV10-1 and TRBJ2-7, with 14 bases aligning to TRBD2. The germline CDR1 and CDR2 sequences are WNHNN and SYGVQD (reference sequence). The CDR3 runs 14 residues. With V trimmed by 3 bases and J by 12 bases, 7 bases remained unmatched. CDR3 bases: TGCGCCAGCAGTGAAGGGACTAGCGGGGGCCGACCGTACTTC. Its translation: CASSEGTSGGRPYF.

The chain joins TRBV5-1 to TRBJ2-3, with 10 bases aligning to TRBD2. The germline V gene encodes CDR1 SGHRS and CDR2 YFSETQ. The CDR3 runs to 17 residues. V dropped 0 bases and J dropped 4; count of bases not matched to a gene: 8. The CDR3 region is CASSLAWLAGDADTQYF. The CDR3 region has the DNA TGCGCCAGCAGCTTGGCCTGGCTAGCGGGGGATGCAGATACGCAGTATTTT.

The rearrangement links TRBV18 to TRBJ1-1; 11 bases map to TRBD1. With 5 bases clipped from V and 4 bases from J, the junction kept 3 bases outside the gene matches. CDR1 KGHSH and CDR2 LQKENI come from the germline V gene. This CDR3 spans 14 amino acids. DNA of the CDR3: TGTGCCAGCTCAACGGGACAGGGGGTCACTGAAGCTTTCTTT. Its translation: CASSTGQGVTEAFF. The full variable domain, its missing parts supplied by reference TRBV18 and TRBJ1-1, is NAGVMQNPRHLVRRRGQEARLRCSPMKGHSHVYWYRQLPEEGLKFMVYLQKENIIDESGMPKERFSAEFPKEGPSILRIQQVVRGDSAAYFCASSTGQGVTEAFFGQGTRLTVV.

The CDR3 protein is CASSARQGPITDTQYF. CDR3 DNA: TGTGCCAGCAGCGCCCGACAGGGACCGATCACAGATACGCAGTATTTT. This chain connects TRBV3-1 (or the pseudogene TRBV3-2) to TRBJ2-3, with 7 bases matching TRBD1. The CDR3 covers 16 residues. The germline V gene encodes CDR1 LGHDT and CDR2 YNNKEL (reference sequence). V shed 5 bases, J shed 2 bases, and the junction held 10 bases outside the gene matches.

This clone was detected only a few times. This sequence joins TRBV28 and TRBJ2-2; a possible D gene is TRBD1 (5 bases). Per germline, CDR1 MDHEN and CDR2 SYDVKM. The CDR3 contains 16 residues. Trimming took 6 bases from V and 2 from J, leaving 16 bases between them. Written as DNA, the CDR3 is TGTGCCAGCAGCGATGGACACCAAATAAACACCGGGGAGCTGTTTTTT. Its translation is CASSDGHQINTGELFF.

This chain links TRBV7-8 with TRBJ1-5; 8 bases align to TRBD1. V lost 6 bases and J lost 4; bases outside the gene matches: 11. The germline V gene has CDR1 SGHVS and CDR2 FQNEAQ. This CDR3 is built from 16 residues. CDR3 sequence (DNA): TGTGCCAGCAGTCCAACCCAGGGGGCGCTTAATCAGCCCCAGCATTTT. Translating it yields CASSPTQGALNQPQHF.

The chain has TRBV30 and TRBJ2-6; TRBD2 is a possible D gene (6 bases). Germline-derived CDR1 and CDR2 are GTSNPN and SVGIG (reference sequence). The CDR3 has 13 residues. V shed 0 bases and J shed 8 bases, with 8 bases lying between them. CDR3 residues: CAWSVRGTNVLTF. CDR3 bases: TGTGCCTGGAGTGTACGGGGGACCAACGTCCTGACTTTC. Together with reference TRBV30 and TRBJ2-6, the CDR3 gives the full variable domain: SQTIHQWPATLVQPVGSPLSLECTVEGTSNPNLYWYRQAAGRGLQLLFYSVGIGQISSEVPQNLSASRPQDRQFILSSKKLLLSDSGFYLCAWSVRGTNVLTFGAGSRLTVL.

Of note for this clone: Sequence at one end of the junction differs from germline and may be a read error. The chain couples TRBV6-5 to TRBJ2-3; 7 nucleotides match TRBD2. CDR1 MNHEY and CDR2 SVGAGI come from the germline V gene. The CDR3 contains 14 residues. Written as DNA, the CDR3 is TGTGCCAGCAGTGACTCGGGAGGTACAGATACGCAGTATTTT. Translating it yields CASSDSGGTDTQYF.

The chain carries TRBV7-2 and TRBJ2-7; 7 nucleotides align to TRBD1. This CDR3 is 16 amino acids long. J gave up 1 base and V 5 bases, and 11 bases lay outside the gene matches. CDR1 and CDR2 (germline): SGHTA, FQGNSA. The CDR3, as DNA: TGTGCCAGCAGCGAATCAAGGGGGCTTGCGTCCTACGAGCAGTACTTC. It is translated as CASSESRGLASYEQYF. The full variable domain, completed using reference TRBV7-2 and TRBJ2-7, is GAGVSQSPSNKVTEKGKDVELRCDPISGHTALYWYRQSLGQGLEFLIYFQGNSAPDKSGLPSDRFSAERTGGSVSTLTIQRTQQEDSAVYLCASSESRGLASYEQYFGPGTRLTVT.

The V gene is TRBV5-6, the J gene TRBJ2-5; TRBD2 is a possible D gene (6 bases). With 1 base removed from V and 2 bases from J, the gap between germline ends came to 21 bases. Germline-derived CDR1 and CDR2 are SGHDT and YYEEEE. The CDR3 is made up of 18 amino acids. CDR3 loop: CASSLISFRGTLQETQYF. The CDR3 DNA reads TGTGCCAGCAGCTTGATTAGCTTCCGGGGGACCTTACAAGAGACCCAGTACTTC. The entire variable domain, with the rest obtained from reference TRBV5-6 and TRBJ2-5, is as follows: DAGVTQSPTHLIKTRGQQVTLRCSPKSGHDTVSWYQQALGQGPQFIFQYYEEEERQRGNFPDRFSGHQFPNYSSELNVNALLLGDSALYLCASSLISFRGTLQETQYFGPGTRLLVL.

The genes are TRBV9 and TRBJ1-2; the D gene is possibly TRBD1 (6 bases). The CDR3 is 14 amino acids. The V gene's germline CDR1 is SGDLS and CDR2 YYNGEE. The ends were cut back, 6 bases at V and 10 bases at J, with 22 bases in the middle. The CDR3 DNA is TGTGCCAGCACCCAAGCCCCGACAGGACTGGACTACACCTTC. It translates to CASTQAPTGLDYTF.

The chain is built from TRBV6-1 and TRBJ2-2, with a tentative D call TRBD2 (7 bases). Germline-derived CDR1 and CDR2 are MNHNS and SASEGT. V was clipped by 2 bases and J by 7 bases, with 11 bases between them. The CDR3 is 14 amino acids. The CDR3 bases are TGTGCCAGCAGTGAATGGGGGGGCGGCGGGGAGCTGTTTTTT. Translating it yields CASSEWGGGGELFF.

This chain links TRBV3-1 (or the pseudogene TRBV3-2) with TRBJ2-5; D is possibly TRBD2 (6 bases). The V gene's germline CDR1 is LGHDT and CDR2 YNNKEL (reference sequence). The CDR3 is made up of 14 amino acids. The V end lost 3 bases, the J end lost 7 bases, and 15 bases lay between the germline ends. The CDR3 sequence: CASSHGDSLGTQYF. For the CDR3, the DNA is TGTGCCAGCAGCCATGGGGACTCCCTGGGGACCCAGTACTTC.

For this clone: Other DNA sequences within the sample encode an identical CDR3. The chain carries TRBV12-3 or TRBV12-4 and TRBJ2-1; the D gene is possibly TRBD2 (5 bases). The CDR3 has 11 residues. V dropped 3 bases and J dropped 8 bases, with 5 bases sitting between them. Here the CDR3 DNA reads TGTGCCAGCAGTTTGAGGGATGAGCAGTTCTTC. Its translation is CASSLRDEQFF.

This chain uses TRBV5-1 with TRBJ2-2; 13 bases fit TRBD2. This CDR3 is 19 amino acids long. The V gene end was trimmed by 0 bases and the J gene end by 0 bases; junction bases not matched to a gene: 5. Germline loops: CDR1 SGHRS, CDR2 YFSETQ. The CDR3 DNA reads as TGCGCCAGCAGCTTGGTCACTAGCGGGGGGGCCCCGAACACCGGGGAGCTGTTTTTT. Translation gives CASSLVTSGGAPNTGELFF.

This sequence joins TRBV28 and TRBJ2-2; weak D call: TRBD2 (6 bases). This CDR3 comprises 15 residues. The V end was cut by 6 bases, the J end by 1 base, with 12 bases between. Germline lookup yields CDR1 MDHEN and CDR2 SYDVKM. The CDR3, as DNA: TGTGCCAGCAGCTCACTAGCAAAGAACACCGGGGAGCTGTTTTTT. Its protein is CASSSLAKNTGELFF. Drawing the rest from reference TRBV28 and TRBJ2-2, the complete variable domain is DVKVTQSSRYLVKRTGEKVFLECVQDMDHENMFWYRQDPGLGLRLIYFSYDVKMKEKGDIPEGYSVSREKKERFSLILESASTNQTSMYLCASSSLAKNTGELFFGEGSRLTVL.